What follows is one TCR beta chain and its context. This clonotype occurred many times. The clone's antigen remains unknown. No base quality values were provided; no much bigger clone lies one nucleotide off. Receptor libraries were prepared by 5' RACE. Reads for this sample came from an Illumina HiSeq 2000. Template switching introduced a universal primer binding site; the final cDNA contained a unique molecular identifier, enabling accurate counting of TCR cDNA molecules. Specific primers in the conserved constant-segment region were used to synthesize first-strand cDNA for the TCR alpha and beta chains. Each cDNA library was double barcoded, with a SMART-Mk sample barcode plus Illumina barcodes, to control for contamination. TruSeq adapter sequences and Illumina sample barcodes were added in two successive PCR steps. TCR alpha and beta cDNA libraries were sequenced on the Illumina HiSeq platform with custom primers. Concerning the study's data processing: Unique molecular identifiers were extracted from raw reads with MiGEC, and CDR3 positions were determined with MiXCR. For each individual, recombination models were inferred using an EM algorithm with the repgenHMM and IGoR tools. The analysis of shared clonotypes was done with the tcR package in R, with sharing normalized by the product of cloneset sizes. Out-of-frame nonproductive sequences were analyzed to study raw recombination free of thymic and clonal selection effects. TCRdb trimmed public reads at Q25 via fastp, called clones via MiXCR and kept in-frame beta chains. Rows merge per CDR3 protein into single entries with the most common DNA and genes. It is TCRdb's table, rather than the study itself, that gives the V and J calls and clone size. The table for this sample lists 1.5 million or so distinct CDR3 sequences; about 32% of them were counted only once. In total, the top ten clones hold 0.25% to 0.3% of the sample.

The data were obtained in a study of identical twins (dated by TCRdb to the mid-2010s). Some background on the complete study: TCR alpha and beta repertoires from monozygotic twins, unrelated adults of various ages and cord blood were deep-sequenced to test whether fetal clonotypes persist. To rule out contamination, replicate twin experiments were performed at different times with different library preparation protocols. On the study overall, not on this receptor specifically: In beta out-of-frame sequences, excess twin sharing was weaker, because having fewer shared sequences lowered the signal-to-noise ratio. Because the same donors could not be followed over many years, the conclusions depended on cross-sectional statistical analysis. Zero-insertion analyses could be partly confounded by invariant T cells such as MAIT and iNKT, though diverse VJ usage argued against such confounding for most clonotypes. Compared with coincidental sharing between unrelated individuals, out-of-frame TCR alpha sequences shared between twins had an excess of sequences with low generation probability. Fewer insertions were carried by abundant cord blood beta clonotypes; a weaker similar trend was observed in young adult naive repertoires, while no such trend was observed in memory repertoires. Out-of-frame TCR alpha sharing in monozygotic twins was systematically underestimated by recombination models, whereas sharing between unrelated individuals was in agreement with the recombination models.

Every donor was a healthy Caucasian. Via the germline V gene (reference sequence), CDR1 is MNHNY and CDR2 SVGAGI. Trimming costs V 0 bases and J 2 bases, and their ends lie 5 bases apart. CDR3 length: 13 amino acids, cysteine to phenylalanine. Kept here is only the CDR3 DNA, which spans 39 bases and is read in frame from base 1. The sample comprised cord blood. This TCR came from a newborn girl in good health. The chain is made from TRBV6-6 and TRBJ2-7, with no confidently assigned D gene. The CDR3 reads CASSYSVAYEQYF. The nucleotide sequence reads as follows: TGTGCCAGCAGTTACTCGGTGGCCTACGAGCAGTACTTC.